This T cell receptor beta chain was recorded in a study of circulating tumor DNA in untreated peripheral T-cell lymphoma listed by TCRdb under 2021. Here is what the overall study found, with its caveats: Tumor-specific clonotypes were identified in roughly four fifths of patients, from about nine tenths of baseline tissues and approximately 67% of baseline serum samples.

Tumor-specific TCR clonotypes were identified by sequencing baseline tumor tissue collected before treatment. To monitor patients with peripheral T-cell lymphoma who were getting frontline treatment on a trial, the study applied next-generation sequencing to T-cell receptor sequences. As to this clone: It has no known antigen specificity. Base-call qualities are not available, and no considerably larger clone is one nucleotide away.

The V and J ends are trimmed by 2 bases and 10 bases, leaving 11 bases between them. CDR1 LNHDA and CDR2 SQIVND are derived from the germline V gene (reference sequence). The CDR3 spans 12 residues, from the cysteine through the phenylalanine. The kept DNA is CDR3 alone, 36 bases in frame from the first base. Libraries were constructed by the immunoSEQ multiplex PCR assay. The table comes from immuneACCESS by way of TCRdb, which keeps in-frame sequences with V and J called. Part of the clones is missing from these tables; in studies checked, under half for an unresolved V gene and the rest for unknown reasons. This sample gives over 4,000 clones in total; approximately 70% of them show up just once. Roughly 48% of the sample rests with the top ten.

Input material: tumor tissue. The chain is made from TRBV19 and TRBJ1-2, and TRBD1 may be the D gene, going by 6 matching bases. The sequence was collected from a human donor with peripheral T-cell lymphoma. The sequence in DNA is TGTGCCAGTAGTATAAACAGGGTTGACTACACCTTC. Its protein is CASSINRVDYTF.